This TCR beta chain emerged from a study of T cells after yellow fever vaccination. This clonotype was counted a few times. The target antigen is unknown. MiXCR, applied by TCRdb to the 5' RACE reads, yields one record per CDR3 protein. The repertoire has about 300,000 distinct CDR3 sequences, around 7% of them found once; the top ten carry roughly a sixth. Looked up from germline, CDR1 is SGHTS and CDR2 is YDEGEE. Trimming took 1 base from V and 8 from J, leaving 17 bases between them. The CDR3 length is 15 residues. Study-wide findings and caveats: Booster samples showed a return of most primary-vaccination clones (around 96% CD4, about 87% CD8).

The input for sequencing was PBMCs, taken about 41 days after the first yellow fever vaccination. The sequence was obtained from a man aged 18-30 years who received the YFV17D yellow fever vaccine. The rearrangement joins TRBV5-8 to TRBJ2-3; D remains ambiguous. The DNA of the CDR3 is TGTGCCAGCAGCTTGCGGGTCTCACGGTCGGCTACGCAGTATTTT. This gives the protein CASSLRVSRSATQYF.